These T cell receptor beta chains were read from a single sample in a study of graft-versus-host responses after intestinal transplantation. Generated by immunoSEQ multiplex PCR, the TCRdb table keeps only in-frame clones and is missing some. The sample lists roughly 120,000 clones, around nine tenths occurring once. Antigens of these TCRs are unknown. The specimen comprised unstimulated CD4+ T cells sorted from spleen or lymph node cells, sampled before transplant. The receptors here all came from a human donor who was the organ donor for an intestinal transplant. CDR3s leave out the opening cysteine and the closing phenylalanine or tryptophan. Each record gives: clone size, J gene, V gene, CDR3 protein. Rows may omit the clone size; those that give it use once, few, many or a size class.

NA | TRBJ2-1 | TRBV20-1 | SASSENEQF
NA | TRBJ1-4 | TRBV7-9 | ASSRRSGANEKLF
NA | TRBJ2-7 | TRBV6-5 | ASSYAGTGGDEQY
NA | TRBJ1-1 | TRBV6-5 | ASSSQGPAAF
NA | TRBJ2-1 | TRBV4-2 | ASSQGLTGVYNEQF
NA | TRBJ2-1 | TRBV7-3 | ASSIGTSGSYNEQF
few | TRBJ1-1 | TRBV2 | ASSRNTEAF
NA | TRBJ2-5 | TRBV2 | ASSVGETQY
NA | TRBJ2-1 | TRBV4-2 | ASSPVLAGAYNEQF
NA | TRBJ1-5 | TRBV6-1 | ASGGSLGYQPQH
NA | TRBJ2-2 | TRBV27 | ASRPQDTGELF
NA | TRBJ2-7 | TRBV6-5 | ASRSDREKQY
NA | TRBJ2-7 | TRBV28 | ASRPHRDWLYEQY
NA | TRBJ2-4 | TRBV5-4 | ASGNTGENIQY
NA | TRBJ2-3 | TRBV6-1 | ASSRGRGVDTQY
NA | TRBJ2-3 | TRBV5-1 | ASSRLANTDTQY
NA | TRBJ2-3 | TRBV6-6 | ASSYSRGTDTQY
once | TRBJ1-2 | TRBV6-5 | ASSLRGREGYT
NA | TRBJ1-1 | TRBV6-1 | ASSEFQSNTEAF
NA | TRBJ2-7 | TRBV23-1 | ASSLLRLMTYEQY
NA | TRBJ1-2 | TRBV11-2 | ASSSSRSGYT
NA | TRBJ2-5 | TRBV12-5 | ASGLDGNVGETQY
NA | TRBJ1-4 | TRBV30 | AGDRGQVEKLF
NA | TRBJ2-7 | TRBV4-3 | ASSRGLAGAYEQY
once | TRBJ2-3 | TRBV4-1 | ASSQAGAGASTDTQY
NA | TRBJ2-3 | TRBV27 | ASSTASQDTQY
NA | TRBJ1-4 | TRBV10-3 | AIGESPNEKLF
once | TRBJ1-1 | TRBV7-9 | ASSSGTGRGTEAF